Given below is one T cell receptor (beta chain) in context. Its target antigen remains unknown. Base qualities are not at hand, and no much larger clone is one base apart. The data were taken from a study of OX40 agonist ivuxolimab in advanced cancers. Broadly, across the study: Ivuxolimab, which targeted the costimulatory receptor OX40 (CD134), was an agonistic, fully human IgG2 monoclonal antibody. In the dose-escalation cohort, 70% to 85% of patients were male, and the mean age was approximately 60 years, with a range of roughly 23 to 85. Partial responses were achieved by three dose-escalation patients, of whom one had hepatocellular carcinoma and two had cutaneous melanoma. Among the approximately 50 dose-escalation patients, around 19 had hepatocellular carcinoma, about 15 melanoma, 9 renal cell carcinoma and 9 head and neck cancer. Peripheral TCRbeta sequencing aimed to test whether ivuxolimab altered TCR sequence diversity and caused clonal T-cell expansion. The paper covers the monotherapy dose-escalation part of the phase I ivuxolimab trial, which included N of about 50 patients. Patients were allowed to have had prior anti-PD-1, anti-PD-L1 or anti-CTLA-4 therapy, and approximately 40% of the dose-escalation patients had previously received checkpoint inhibitors. Intravenous ivuxolimab was administered to patients every 2 weeks at six dose levels: 0.01, 0.1, 0.3, 1.5, 3 and 10 mg/kg. Findings and caveats that apply to the study as a whole: Antigen specificity was not determined for the clonally expanded peripheral T cells. After ivuxolimab, expanded clones were on average more numerous among CD8+ T cells than among CD4+ T cells. In partial responders in the 0.1-3.0 mg/kg groups, normalized peripheral clonal expansion was found to be among the lowest, especially among CD8+ T cells. Low levels of normalized T-cell clonal expansion were also seen in some patients who did not respond. At doses from 0.1 to 3.0 mg/kg, clonal expansion was seen in both CD4+ and CD8+ blood T cells between baseline and week 6.

To sequence the TCRbeta CDR3 region, genomic DNA was isolated from the sorted cells. TCRbeta CDR3 regions were sequenced using the immunoSEQ Assay. TCRdb took this table from immuneACCESS and kept in-frame rearrangements with V and J called. Such tables lack part of the clones; where checked against another copy, unresolved V genes explain under half of the gap, and the rest is unexplained. The sample yields roughly 36,000 clones; roughly 68% were counted once. The ten largest clones represent around 12% of the sample. The trial excluded patients who had a history of autoimmune disease or who were on systemic immunosuppression. In every dose cohort, peripheral blood was drawn for TCR sequencing at baseline, cycle 4 day 1, and cycle 7 day 1. Samples were obtained from an open-label, multicenter, first-in-human phase I dose-escalation trial of ivuxolimab. Adults with locally advanced or metastatic head and neck squamous cell, hepatocellular, melanoma or renal cell carcinoma were enrolled in the trial. CD4+ and CD8+ T cells were sorted separately from peripheral blood before TCR sequencing.

The trim is 1 base for V and 3 bases for J, with a gap of 16 bases between the germline ends. The germline V gene (reference sequence) provides CDR1 GTSNPN and CDR2 SVGIG. The CDR3 runs 17 amino acids, cysteine and phenylalanine included. Only the CDR3 portion is preserved as DNA: 51 bases, with reading frame beginning at the first base. The clonotype comes from an adult with an advanced solid tumor such as melanoma, head and neck, liver or kidney cancer. Here the chain combines TRBV30 and TRBJ2-6, with TRBD2 as a weak D call on 6 bases. Here the sequenced sample was CD4+ or CD8+ T cells sorted from blood, taken in a trial of the OX40 agonist ivuxolimab. At the DNA level, the sequence is TGTGCCTGGAGTGGGAGGGCATCATCAAGTGGGGCCAACGTCCTGACTTTC. Translated, this gives CAWSGRASSSGANVLTF.